These 9 T cell receptor beta chains were sequenced from one sample in a study of cytomegalovirus exposure and HLA in healthy donors. PCR involved 60 Vbeta and 13 Jbeta primers. Sequenced by immunoSEQ multiplex PCR; TCRdb stores in-frame clones only, minus some. Among under 200,000 clones listed, more than 75% were seen once. Material: PBMCs. Receptors were obtained from a man aged 40-55 years in good health and CMV-seropositive.

This clone appeared a single time. Other nucleotide sequences from this sample produce the same CDR3. This sequence joins TRBV7-8 and TRBJ1-2; the match to TRBD1 covers 7 bases. The CDR3 spans 13 residues. The trim removed 5 bases at V and 3 bases at J, leaving 3 bases unmatched. Per germline, CDR1 SGHVS and CDR2 FQNEAQ. CDR3 residues: CASSPQGDYGYTF. CDR3 bases: TGTGCCAGCAGCCCCCAGGGGGACTATGGCTACACCTTC.

The chain has TRBV9 and TRBJ1-4; no reliable D call. V lost 4 bases and J lost 7, with 17 bases in between. The CDR3 is 15 amino acids. Germline CDR1 SGDLS, CDR2 YYNGEE. The CDR3 sequence: CASSPETPGGEKLFF. The CDR3 coding sequence is TGTGCCAGCAGCCCAGAGACACCCGGAGGTGAAAAACTGTTTTTT.

This clone showed up just a few times. This chain joins TRBV9 and TRBJ2-5; possibly TRBD1 for D (5 bases). The germline CDR1 and CDR2 sequences are SGDLS and YYNGEE. The V end was cut by 0 bases, the J end by 1 base, with 16 bases between. This CDR3 has 17 amino acids. CDR3 DNA: TGTGCCAGCAGCGTAGGCCCAGGACACAAGCCCCAAGAGACCCAGTACTTC. Its translation: CASSVGPGHKPQETQYF. Filled out from reference TRBV9 and TRBJ2-5, the complete variable domain reads DSGVTQTPKHLITATGQRVTLRCSPRSGDLSVYWYQQSLDQGLQFLIQYYNGEERAKGNILERFSAQQFPDLHSELNLSSLELGDSALYFCASSVGPGHKPQETQYFGPGTRLLVL.

The chain uses TRBV5-1 and TRBJ2-3, with 9 bases identical to TRBD1. The CDR3 length is 16 residues. CDR1 and CDR2 (germline): SGHRS, YFSETQ. Losses at the gene ends were 0 bases for V and 2 bases for J; bases not matched to a gene: 4. Written as DNA, the CDR3 is TGCGCCAGCAGCTTGGCGGGACAGGGTTCCACAGATACGCAGTATTTT. Translating gives CASSLAGQGSTDTQYF.

The chain couples TRBV2 to TRBJ1-6; 8 bases are shared with TRBD1. CDR1 and CDR2 (germline): SNHLY, FYNNEI. The CDR3 runs to 13 residues. The V gene end was trimmed by 7 bases and the J gene end by 5 bases; junction bases not matched to a gene: 1. Written as DNA, the CDR3 is TGTGCCAGCACAGGGGGCAATAATTCACCCCTCCACTTT. Translating it yields CASTGGNNSPLHF.

V and J are TRBV19 and TRBJ2-1; D gene ambiguous. Germline V gene data show CDR1 as LNHDA and CDR2 as SQIVND (reference sequence). V was pared by 7 bases and J by 2 bases, with 9 bases between. This CDR3 has 13 residues. The CDR3 coding sequence is TGTGCCAGTACCCCAAACACCTACAATGAGCAGTTCTTC. Protein: CASTPNTYNEQFF. Supplemented by reference TRBV19 and TRBJ2-1, the full variable domain reads DGGITQSPKYLFRKEGQNVTLSCEQNLNHDAMYWYRQDPGQGLRLIYYSQIVNDFQKGDIAEGYSVSREKKESFPLTVTSAQKNPTAFYLCASTPNTYNEQFFGPGTRLTVL.

The gene calls are TRBV28 and TRBJ1-5, with 9 bases identical to TRBD1. The CDR3 consists of 13 residues. J was trimmed by 6 bases and V by 4 bases; bases with no gene match: 1. From germline, CDR1 is MDHEN and CDR2 SYDVKM. CDR3 sequence: CASSSTGGQPQHF. The CDR3, as DNA: TGTGCCAGCAGTTCGACAGGGGGTCAGCCCCAGCATTTT. Looking up the rest from reference TRBV28 and TRBJ1-5 gives the full variable domain: DVKVTQSSRYLVKRTGEKVFLECVQDMDHENMFWYRQDPGLGLRLIYFSYDVKMKEKGDIPEGYSVSREKKERFSLILESASTNQTSMYLCASSSTGGQPQHFGDGTRLSIL.

The V gene is TRBV18, the J gene TRBJ2-3, with 7 bases that match TRBD1. V gave up 6 bases and J gave up 2 bases; unmatched junction bases: 8. Germline lookup yields CDR1 KGHSH and CDR2 LQKENI. This CDR3 comprises 15 residues. In DNA, the CDR3 is TGTGCCAGCTCCTACGACAGGGACAACACAGATACGCAGTATTTT. Protein sequence: CASSYDRDNTDTQYF.

The chain links TRBV7-9 to TRBJ2-3; D gene uncertain. There are 14 residues in the CDR3. The V end lost 6 bases, the J end lost 2 bases, and 12 bases lay between the germline ends. Germline V lookup: CDR1 SEHNR, CDR2 FQNEAQ (reference sequence). The CDR3 reads CASSPRSVTDTQYF. The CDR3 DNA sequence: TGTGCCAGCAGTCCCCGATCGGTCACAGATACGCAGTATTTT.